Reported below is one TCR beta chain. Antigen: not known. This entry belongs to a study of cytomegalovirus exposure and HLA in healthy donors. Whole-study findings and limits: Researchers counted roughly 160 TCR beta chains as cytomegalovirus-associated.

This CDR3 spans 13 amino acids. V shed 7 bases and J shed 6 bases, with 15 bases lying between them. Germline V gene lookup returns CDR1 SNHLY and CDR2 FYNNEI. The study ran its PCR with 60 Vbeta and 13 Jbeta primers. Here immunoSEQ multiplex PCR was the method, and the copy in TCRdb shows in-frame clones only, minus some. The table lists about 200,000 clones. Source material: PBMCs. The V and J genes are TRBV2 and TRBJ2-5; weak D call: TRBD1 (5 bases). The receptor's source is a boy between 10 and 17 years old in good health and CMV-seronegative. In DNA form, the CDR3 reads TGTGCCAGCAAGGACCTATACAGGAAGACCCAGTACTTC. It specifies CASKDLYRKTQYF.